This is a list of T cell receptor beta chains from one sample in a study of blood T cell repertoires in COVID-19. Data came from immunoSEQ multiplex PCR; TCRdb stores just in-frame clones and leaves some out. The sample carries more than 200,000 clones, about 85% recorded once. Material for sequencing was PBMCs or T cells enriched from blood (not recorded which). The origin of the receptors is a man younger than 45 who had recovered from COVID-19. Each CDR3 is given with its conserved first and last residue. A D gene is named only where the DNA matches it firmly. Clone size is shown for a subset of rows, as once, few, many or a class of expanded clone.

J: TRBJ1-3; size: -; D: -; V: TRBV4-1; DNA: TGCGCCAGCAGCTACCGGGGAGGGAGGGAAAACACCATATATTTT; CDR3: CASSYRGGRENTIYF
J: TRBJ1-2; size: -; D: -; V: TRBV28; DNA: TGTGCCAGCAGTTCGTCAGGATCGGCCAACTATGGCTACACCTTC; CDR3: CASSSSGSANYGYTF
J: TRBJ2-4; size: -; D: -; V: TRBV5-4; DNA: TGTGCCAGCAGGTCAGGGGCCGGGGGGAACATTCAGTACTTC; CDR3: CASRSGAGGNIQYF
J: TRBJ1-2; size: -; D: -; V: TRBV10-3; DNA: TGTGGACCCCTAAGCAGGGGCTATGGCTACACCTTC; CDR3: CGPLSRGYGYTF
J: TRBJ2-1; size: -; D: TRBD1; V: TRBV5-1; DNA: TGCGCCAGCAGCACCTCCCGACAGGGGCCGTTCTTC; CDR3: CASSTSRQGPFF
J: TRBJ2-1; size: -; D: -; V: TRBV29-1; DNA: TGCAGCGTTGTGAGGGGGGGCTCCTACAATGAGCAGTTCTTC; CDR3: CSVVRGGSYNEQFF
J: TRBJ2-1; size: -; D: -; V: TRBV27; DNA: TGTGCCAGCAGTTTAGTCGGGGATGAGCAGTTCTTC; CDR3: CASSLVGDEQFF
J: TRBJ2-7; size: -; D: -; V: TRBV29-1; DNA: TGCAGCGTCGACACCCTTGGGGGGTACGAGCAGTACTTC; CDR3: CSVDTLGGYEQYF
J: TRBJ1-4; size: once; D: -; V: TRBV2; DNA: TGTGCCAGCTCCCCAGGTGTCACTAATGAAAAACTGTTTTTT; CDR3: CASSPGVTNEKLFF
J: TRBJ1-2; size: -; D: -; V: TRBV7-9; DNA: TGTGCCAGCAGCCCCCCGACAGAGGGAGGCTATGGCTACACCTTC; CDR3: CASSPPTEGGYGYTF
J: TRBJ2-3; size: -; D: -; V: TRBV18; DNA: TGTGCCAGCTCACCAAGCCAGGGCCGCACAGATACGCAGTATTTT; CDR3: CASSPSQGRTDTQYF
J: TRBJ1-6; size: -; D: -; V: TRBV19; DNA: TGTGCCACCCGAAAGGCACAGGGTGGTTCACCCCTCCACTTT; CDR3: CATRKAQGGSPLHF